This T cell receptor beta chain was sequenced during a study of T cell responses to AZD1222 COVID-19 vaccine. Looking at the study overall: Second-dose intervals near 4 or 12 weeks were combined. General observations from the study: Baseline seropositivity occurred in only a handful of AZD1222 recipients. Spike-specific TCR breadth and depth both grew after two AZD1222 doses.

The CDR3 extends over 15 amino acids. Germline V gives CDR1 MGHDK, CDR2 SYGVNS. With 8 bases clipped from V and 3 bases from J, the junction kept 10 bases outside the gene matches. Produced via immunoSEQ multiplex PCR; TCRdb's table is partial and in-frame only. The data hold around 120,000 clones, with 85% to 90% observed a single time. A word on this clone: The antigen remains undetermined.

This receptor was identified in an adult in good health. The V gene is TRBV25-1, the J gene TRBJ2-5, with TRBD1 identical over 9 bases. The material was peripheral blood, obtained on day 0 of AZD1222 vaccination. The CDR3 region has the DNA TGTGCCAGCCAACGGGGACAGGGTGGGAAAGAGACCCAGTACTTC. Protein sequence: CASQRGQGGKETQYF. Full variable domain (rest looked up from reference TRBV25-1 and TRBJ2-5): EADIYQTPRYLVIGTGKKITLECSQTMGHDKMYWYQQDPGMELHLIHYSYGVNSTEKGDLSSESTVSRIRTEHFPLTLESARPSHTSQYLCASQRGQGGKETQYFGPGTRLLVL.